Listed below are T cell receptor beta chains from one sample, sequenced in a study of T cells in Graves' hyperthyroidism and ophthalmopathy. TCRdb ran MiXCR on the multiplex PCR reads and lists one entry per CDR3 protein. Seen here are a few hundred thousand distinct CDR3 sequences, under 20% observed once, and the top ten hold 3.7%. The sample comprised blood. The receptors shown here come from a woman aged 18 to 35 with Graves' hyperthyroidism. Both conserved end residues are part of each CDR3. A D gene is named only where the DNA matches it firmly. Not all rows give a size; the values are once, few, many and, for expanded clones, a class.

many,TRBD1,TRBV10-1,TRBJ2-5,CASRAGTGKETQYF,TGCGCCAGCAGAGCCGGGACAGGAAAAGAGACCCAGTACTTC
many,TRBD2,TRBV7-8,TRBJ2-4,CASSPTSGGDLAKNIQYF,TGTGCCAGCAGCCCCACTAGCGGGGGGGATCTAGCCAAAAACATTCAGTACTTC
many,NA,TRBV13,TRBJ2-2,CASTKNGPPSSGELFF,TGTGCCAGCACCAAAAATGGGCCTCCTAGCTCCGGGGAGCTGTTTTTT
many,TRBD2,TRBV19,TRBJ2-7,CASTPAGTRGEQYF,TGTGCCAGTACCCCCGCCGGGACTAGAGGCGAGCAGTACTTC
NA,NA,TRBV30,TRBJ2-7,CAWSGSGPTSYEQYF,TGTGCCTGGAGTGGTTCGGGACCCACATCCTACGAGCAGTACTTC
few,NA,TRBV6-2/TRBV6-3,TRBJ2-2,CASTPPTGELFF,TGTGCCAGCACTCCCCCCACCGGGGAGCTGTTTTTT
many,TRBD1,TRBV11-2,TRBJ2-5,CASSQTGVKTQYF,TGTGCCAGCAGCCAGACAGGGGTAAAGACCCAGTACTTC
NA,NA,TRBV12-3/TRBV12-4,TRBJ2-5,CASSFYETQYF,TGTGCCAGCAGTTTTTACGAGACCCAGTACTTC
many,TRBD1,TRBV6-1,TRBJ1-6,CATTGQARNSPLHF,TGTGCCACCACCGGACAGGCCCGGAATTCACCCCTCCACTTT
NA,NA,TRBV12-3/TRBV12-4,TRBJ2-6,CASSLALGRPSGANVLTF,TGTGCCAGCAGTTTAGCTCTGGGACGGCCCTCTGGGGCCAACGTCCTGACTTTC
NA,TRBD1,TRBV6-2/TRBV6-3,TRBJ1-2,CASSYGTAGYTF,TGTGCCAGCAGTTACGGGACAGCTGGCTACACCTTC
NA,NA,TRBV5-1,TRBJ1-1,CASSLDEGSTEAFF,TGCGCCAGCAGCTTGGACGAGGGGTCCACTGAAGCTTTCTTT
NA,TRBD2,TRBV3-1,TRBJ2-7,CASSISGISYEQYF,TGTGCCAGCAGCATTAGCGGGATTAGCTACGAGCAGTACTTC
NA,TRBD2,TRBV7-6,TRBJ2-7,CASSDQLAGGSYEQYF,TGTGCCAGCAGCGATCAGCTAGCGGGAGGCTCCTACGAGCAGTACTTC